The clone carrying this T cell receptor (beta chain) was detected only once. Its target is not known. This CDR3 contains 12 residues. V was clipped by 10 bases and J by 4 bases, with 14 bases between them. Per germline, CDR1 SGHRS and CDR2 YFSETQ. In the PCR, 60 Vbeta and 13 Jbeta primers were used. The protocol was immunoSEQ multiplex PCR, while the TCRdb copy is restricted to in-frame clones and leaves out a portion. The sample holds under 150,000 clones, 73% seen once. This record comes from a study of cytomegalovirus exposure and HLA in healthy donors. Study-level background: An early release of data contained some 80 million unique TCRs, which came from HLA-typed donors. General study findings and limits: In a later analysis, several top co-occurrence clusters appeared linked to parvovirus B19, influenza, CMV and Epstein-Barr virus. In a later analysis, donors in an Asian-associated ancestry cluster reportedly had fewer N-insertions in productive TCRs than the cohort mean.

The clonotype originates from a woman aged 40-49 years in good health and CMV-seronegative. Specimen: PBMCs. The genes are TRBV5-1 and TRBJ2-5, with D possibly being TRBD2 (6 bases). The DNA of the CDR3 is TGCGCCTCCCGGGAGAGGGGAGAGACCCAGTACTTC. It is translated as CASRERGETQYF.